What follows are 16 T cell receptor beta chains derived from one specimen sequenced in a study of spatial heterogeneity in lung cancer. A single record per CDR3 protein comes from TCRdb applying MiXCR to the 5' RACE reads. The sample comprises some 36,000 distinct CDR3 sequences, roughly 8% of which are singletons, and 9.4% rests with the top ten. Time point indicated: blood at routine non-recurrence follow-up after resection. This sample comprised PBMCs, obtained at follow-up. These receptors were taken from a male donor with early-stage non-small cell lung cancer.

In this sample, this clonotype turned up a few times. Its ends do not fully match the called genes, so a read error is possible. The chain recombines TRBV7-7 with TRBJ2-5, with 12 bases lining up with TRBD2. This CDR3 spans 16 amino acids. Germline loops: CDR1 SSHAT, CDR2 FNYEAQ (reference sequence). The CDR3 region is CASSSGLAGPRETQYF. The DNA for the CDR3 is TGTGCTAGCAGCTCCGGACTAGCGGGGCCGAGAGAGACCCAGTACTTC.

This clonotype was seen repeatedly, ten times or more. The chain uses TRBV12-3 or TRBV12-4 and TRBJ1-4; D is unresolved. Trimming stripped 3 bases from V and 5 bases from J, with 7 bases between. This CDR3 is built from 13 residues. The CDR3 DNA follows: TGTGCCAGCAGTTTCATGCTCAATGAAAAACTGTTTTTT. Translated, it gives CASSFMLNEKLFF.

Many counts were recorded for this clonotype. V gene TRBV7-9 combines with J gene TRBJ2-5, with TRBD1 matching over 8 bases. The trim removed 3 bases at V and 3 bases at J, leaving 3 bases unmatched. There are 14 residues in the CDR3. Germline loops: CDR1 SEHNR, CDR2 FQNEAQ (reference sequence). The CDR3 spells CASSLAGGEETQYF. CDR3 in DNA: TGTGCCAGCAGCTTGGCAGGGGGCGAAGAGACCCAGTACTTC.

This clonotype appeared many times. V is TRBV7-9 and J is TRBJ1-2; D might be TRBD1 (5 bases). The CDR3 runs 16 residues. Germline lookup yields CDR1 SEHNR and CDR2 FQNEAQ (reference sequence). V was trimmed by 6 bases and J by 1 base, leaving 18 bases between them. The DNA of the CDR3 is TGTGCCAGCAGAATCTCTAGCGGGGCAATTAACTATGGCTACACCTTC. Protein product: CASRISSGAINYGYTF.

This clonotype has a count of ten or more. This sequence joins TRBV5-1 and TRBJ2-3; D ambiguous. V shed 4 bases and J shed 3 bases, with 12 bases lying between them. There are 14 residues in the CDR3. Germline V lookup: CDR1 SGHRS, CDR2 YFSETQ. This CDR3 reads CASSPGVATDTQYF. CDR3 bases: TGCGCCAGCAGCCCTGGCGTAGCTACAGATACGCAGTATTTT.

This clonotype was found many times. The chain recombines TRBV20-1 with TRBJ2-5, with 8 nucleotides matching TRBD1. V was clipped by 3 bases and J by 5 bases; unmatched bases: 5. Per the germline V gene, CDR1 is DFQATT and CDR2 is SNEGSKA (reference sequence). The CDR3 is made up of 13 amino acids. CDR3 nucleotides: TGCAGTGCTAGGGGGACAGGAGACGAGACCCAGTACTTC. It codes for CSARGTGDETQYF.

In this sample, this clonotype turned up many times. This chain links TRBV3-1 with TRBJ1-1; D unclear. Per the germline V gene, CDR1 is LGHDT and CDR2 is YNNKEL (reference sequence). This CDR3 is 12 amino acids long. The ends were cut back, 0 bases at V and 9 bases at J, with 8 bases in the middle. The CDR3 spells CASSQEGSKAFF. The CDR3 DNA reads TGTGCCAGCAGCCAAGAAGGGTCCAAAGCTTTCTTT. Drawing the rest from reference TRBV3-1 and TRBJ1-1, the complete variable domain is DTAVSQTPKYLVTQMGNDKSIKCEQNLGHDTMYWYKQDSKKFLKIMFSYNNKELIINETVPNRFSPKSPDKAHLNLHINSLELGDSAVYFCASSQEGSKAFFGQGTRLTVV.

Ten or more counts support this clonotype. This chain connects TRBV3-1 to TRBJ1-2; D possibly corresponds to TRBD1 (5 bases). This CDR3 spans 14 amino acids. Trimming removed 0 bases from V and 2 bases from J, with 7 bases in between. Germline V gene lookup returns CDR1 LGHDT and CDR2 YNNKEL (reference sequence). The CDR3 coding sequence is TGTGCCAGCAGCCAAGAAGGGGTCAACTATGGCTACACCTTC. The encoded protein is CASSQEGVNYGYTF.

This clonotype has only a few counts. The chain joins TRBV11-2 to TRBJ2-3; 7 bases match TRBD1. Germline V CDR1 and CDR2: SGHAT, FQNNGV. V shed 5 bases and J 4 bases; nucleotides not matched to a gene: 9. There are 15 residues in the CDR3. CDR3: CASSRRDSSSDTQYF. Written as DNA, the CDR3 is TGTGCCAGCAGCCGCCGGGACAGTAGTTCAGATACGCAGTATTTT.

This clonotype was seen many times. This rearrangement joins TRBV10-2 to TRBJ1-6, with TRBD1 matching 8 bases. The CDR3 length is 17 residues. CDR1 WSHSY and CDR2 SAAADI come from the germline V gene. V gave up 3 bases and J gave up 2 bases; unmatched junction bases: 6. The CDR3 region is CASSEPGQGTYNSPLHF. The CDR3 bases are TGCGCCAGCAGTGAACCCGGACAGGGTACCTATAATTCACCCCTCCACTTT.

This clonotype occurred many times. V and J are TRBV24-1 and TRBJ2-7; D remains ambiguous. The CDR3 runs to 11 residues. Trimming removed 5 bases from V and 2 bases from J, with 3 bases in between. Germline CDR1 reads KGHDR; CDR2 reads SFDVKD. The CDR3 bases are TGTGCCACCAGTGGGCCCTACGAGCAGTACTTC. This translates into CATSGPYEQYF.

This clonotype occurred many times. The CDR3 coding sequence is TGTGCCAGCAGCCAAGAAAGGCAGGCCCTCTCTCCCACCTTC. Translated, it gives CASSQERQALSPTF. The chain couples TRBV3-1 to TRBJ1-2; unclear D gene. CDR3 length: 14 residues. V lost 0 bases and J lost 13, with 18 bases in between. Germline CDR1 LGHDT, CDR2 YNNKEL (reference sequence).

This clonotype was observed many times. J is TRBJ2-7 and V is TRBV7-2; 9 nucleotides align to TRBD2. The CDR3 spans 15 residues. Germline V gene sequence: CDR1 SGHTA, CDR2 FQGNSA. Germline trimming cut 6 bases from V and 2 bases from J; bases unmatched to any gene: 8. The CDR3 DNA reads as TGTGCCAGCAGTCACAGCGGGGGGAGAGCCTACGAGCAGTACTTC. It encodes CASSHSGGRAYEQYF.

This clonotype has more than one count but fewer than ten. This chain links TRBV6-1 with TRBJ1-1; 12 nucleotides align to TRBD1. J was trimmed by 1 base and V by 6 bases; bases with no gene match: 6. This CDR3 spans 16 amino acids. Germline lookup yields CDR1 MNHNS and CDR2 SASEGT. The CDR3 here is CASRRDRGRKNTEAFF. In DNA, the CDR3 is TGTGCCAGCAGGAGGGACAGGGGGCGGAAGAACACTGAAGCTTTCTTT.

A few counts support this clonotype. The chain combines TRBV6-1 with TRBJ1-1; D remains ambiguous. Trimming took off 2 bases at V and 7 bases at J, with 5 bases between the two ends. The CDR3 spans 11 residues. From germline, CDR1 is MNHNS and CDR2 SASEGT. The CDR3 bases are TGTGCCAGCAGTGAAATCAGTGAAGCTTTCTTT. Translation: CASSEISEAFF.

With regard to this clonotype: A much larger clone lies one base from this, so it may be a read error. This chain joins TRBV20-1 and TRBJ1-1; 7 bases are a match to TRBD1. The germline gives CDR1 DFQATT, CDR2 SNEGSKA (reference sequence). The CDR3 has 15 residues. The J segment lost 3 bases and the V segment lost 5 bases, leaving 12 bases of the junction unmatched. This chain's CDR3 is CSAPGGQGQYTEAFF. In DNA form, the CDR3 reads TGCAGTGCTCCCGGTGGCCAGGGACAGTACACTGAAGCTTTCTTT.